These 27 T cell receptor beta chains share one sample of origin, sequenced in a study of T cell repertoires and Cas9 in healthy adults. TCRdb keeps only in-frame clones here, not all; method: immunoSEQ multiplex PCR. The table includes roughly 14,000 clones, 89% detected once. The sequenced sample consisted of Tregs (CD4+, CD25+, CD127-, CD137-, CD154-) from PBMCs; culture status not recorded. The receptors come from a human donor in good health.

This rearrangement joins TRBV13 to TRBJ2-7, with 7 bases lining up with TRBD1. Germline V gene data show CDR1 as PRHDT and CDR2 as FYEKMQ (reference sequence). The CDR3 covers 17 residues. V was clipped by 3 bases and J by 1 base; unmatched bases: 12. As DNA, the CDR3 is TGTGCCAGCAGCTTTGGGGGATTTGGGACAGTTTCCTACGAGCAGTACTTC. Its translation is CASSFGGFGTVSYEQYF.

J is TRBJ2-6 and V is TRBV28, with a possible D match to TRBD1 (6 bases). V dropped 6 bases and J dropped 1 base, with 19 bases sitting between them. Germline assignment: CDR1 MDHEN and CDR2 SYDVKM. CDR3 length equals 18 residues. CDR3 loop: CASRARTVHLSGANVLTF. The CDR3 DNA reads TGTGCCAGCAGGGCCCGGACAGTGCATTTGTCTGGGGCCAACGTCCTGACTTTC.

V usage is TRBV6-1 and J usage is TRBJ1-4; 7 positions match TRBD1. The CDR3 is 16 residues long. J gave up 10 bases and V 2 bases, and 13 bases lay outside the gene matches. The germline CDR1 and CDR2 sequences are MNHNS and SASEGT. The CDR3 region is CASSEQTGIWSGKLFF. The CDR3 coding sequence is TGTGCCAGCAGTGAACAGACAGGGATCTGGTCGGGAAAACTGTTTTTT.

The chain has TRBV29-1 and TRBJ1-4; possible D gene TRBD1, 5 bases. The CDR3 loop spans 11 amino acids. Looked up from germline, CDR1 is SQVTM and CDR2 is ANQGSEA. V gave up 7 bases and J gave up 5 bases, with 8 bases separating them. The CDR3 DNA is TGCAGCGGGGGGGGAAATGAAAAACTGTTTTTT. Its protein is CSGGGNEKLFF.

The chain employs TRBV6-6 and TRBJ1-1; TRBD1 agrees at 9 bases. The CDR3 length is 14 residues. The J segment lost 4 bases and the V segment lost 5 bases, leaving 5 bases of the junction unmatched. CDR1 is MNHNY, CDR2 SVGAGI, per germline (reference sequence). This chain's CDR3 is CASSIGQGSTEAFF. The CDR3, as DNA: TGTGCCAGCAGTATAGGACAGGGGAGCACTGAAGCTTTCTTT.

This chain connects TRBV9 to TRBJ1-1; no clear D. Trimming took 0 bases from V and 1 from J, leaving 10 bases between them. The CDR3 spans 15 residues. Germline CDR1 is SGDLS and CDR2 is YYNGEE. CDR3 in DNA: TGTGCCAGCAGCGTAGGGGTATTTGAGAACACTGAAGCTTTCTTT. Translating it yields CASSVGVFENTEAFF.

Comment on this clone: Other DNA sequences within the sample encode an identical CDR3. The chain joins TRBV10-2 to TRBJ1-4; D possibly corresponds to TRBD1 (5 bases). Trimming took 2 bases from V and 8 from J, leaving 12 bases between them. The CDR3 length is 14 residues. Germline CDR1 reads WSHSY; CDR2 reads SAAADI. CDR3 region: CASSERGRGEKLFF. In DNA, the CDR3 is TGCGCCAGCAGTGAGAGGGGCCGGGGCGAAAAACTGTTTTTT.

The chain joins TRBV7-6 to TRBJ2-3; D unresolved. Trimming removed 4 bases from V and 2 bases from J, with 1 base in between. Germline loops: CDR1 SGHVS, CDR2 FNYEAQ. This CDR3 is 11 amino acids long. The DNA of the CDR3 is TGTGCCAGCAGCTACACAGATACGCAGTATTTT. Encoded protein: CASSYTDTQYF.

The chain recombines TRBV5-6 with TRBJ2-5, with 14 bases fitting TRBD2. The CDR3 runs to 17 residues. V dropped 1 base and J dropped 4; count of bases not matched to a gene: 6. Germline V gene data show CDR1 as SGHDT and CDR2 as YYEEEE. The CDR3 nucleotides are TGTGCCAGCAGCTTGCCGGGACTAGCGGGAGTTACAGAGACCCAGTACTTC. Its translation: CASSLPGLAGVTETQYF. Full variable domain (outside the CDR3, taken from reference TRBV5-6 and TRBJ2-5): DAGVTQSPTHLIKTRGQQVTLRCSPKSGHDTVSWYQQALGQGPQFIFQYYEEEERQRGNFPDRFSGHQFPNYSSELNVNALLLGDSALYLCASSLPGLAGVTETQYFGPGTRLLVL.

The chain is built from TRBV19 and TRBJ2-1, with 12 bases lining up with TRBD2. CDR1 and CDR2 from the germline V gene are LNHDA and SQIVND (reference sequence). Trimming cost V 4 bases and J 9 bases; bases outside gene matches: 10. The CDR3 is 16 amino acids. CDR3 in amino acids: CASSRLTSGGYGEQFF. In nucleotides, the CDR3 is TGTGCCAGTAGTAGATTGACTAGCGGGGGATACGGTGAGCAGTTCTTC.

The chain couples TRBV6-6 to TRBJ2-5, with D tentatively TRBD1 (5 bases). The DNA end lines up better with TRBJ2-7; the J call may be wrong. The germline V gene has CDR1 MNHNY and CDR2 SVGAGI (reference sequence). This CDR3 comprises 12 residues. CDR3 in DNA: TGTGCCAGCAGTTACGTGGGGCGCGAGCAGTACTTC. Translated, it gives CASSYVGREQYF.

The chain's CDR3 is CASSLIPGLAGGNEQYV. The DNA of the CDR3 is TGCGCCAGCAGCTTGATACCGGGACTAGCGGGAGGGAACGAGCAGTACGTC. The V and J genes are TRBV5-1 and TRBJ2-7, with 16 bases fitting TRBD2. The germline CDR1 and CDR2 sequences are SGHRS and YFSETQ. V dropped 1 base and J dropped 5; count of bases not matched to a gene: 6. The length of the CDR3 is 17 residues.

This sequence joins TRBV5-1 and TRBJ1-1, with a possible D match to TRBD1 (5 bases). Per the germline V gene, CDR1 is SGHRS and CDR2 is YFSETQ. This CDR3 has 17 residues. V lost 2 bases to trimming and J lost 4 bases, with 21 bases between them. Here the CDR3 DNA reads TGCGCCAGCAGCTTCCGCCAGGGTGGAATTCTAGGCACTGAAGCTTTCTTT. Translation: CASSFRQGGILGTEAFF.

Regarding this clone: This sample includes further DNA sequences coding for the same CDR3. The chain recombines TRBV29-1 with TRBJ2-4, with a possible D match to TRBD2 (5 bases). V was cut by 6 bases and J by 8 bases, with 11 bases left in between. This CDR3 contains 11 residues. CDR1 and CDR2 from the germline V gene are SQVTM and ANQGSEA. The CDR3 is CSVLGSHIQYF. CDR3 coding DNA: TGCAGCGTATTGGGGAGTCACATTCAGTACTTC.

This clone was seen once. The chain joins TRBV6-4 to TRBJ2-7, with unresolved D. The V end was cut by 9 bases, the J end by 4 bases, with 16 bases between. Germline values: CDR1 MRHNA, CDR2 SNTAGT. This CDR3 is built from 13 residues. The CDR3 DNA reads as TGTGCCAGAATCTTAGTGATCCGGTACGAGCAGTACTTC. Protein sequence: CARILVIRYEQYF.

The chain uses TRBV7-9 and TRBJ2-3, with 9 nucleotides matching TRBD2. The CDR3 has 13 amino acids. CDR1 SEHNR and CDR2 FQNEAQ come from the germline V gene (reference sequence). V lost 11 bases and J lost 1; bases outside the gene matches: 4. The DNA for the CDR3 is TGTGCCGGTTGGACTAGCGGCACAGATACGCAGTATTTT. Protein product: CAGWTSGTDTQYF.

V gene TRBV7-9 combines with J gene TRBJ2-7; D unresolved. The germline V gene encodes CDR1 SEHNR and CDR2 FQNEAQ (reference sequence). V shed 5 bases and J shed 2 bases, with 7 bases lying between them. The CDR3 is 12 residues long. The CDR3 sequence: CASSHGPYEQYF. CDR3 DNA: TGTGCCAGCAGCCACGGCCCCTACGAGCAGTACTTC.

This chain links TRBV2 with TRBJ1-2; D uncertain. Germline loops: CDR1 SNHLY, CDR2 FYNNEI. CDR3 length: 12 amino acids. V gave up 6 bases and J gave up 3 bases, with 8 bases separating them. Here the CDR3 reads CASRVQYYGYTF. The CDR3 DNA is TGTGCCAGCAGGGTTCAGTACTATGGCTACACCTTC.

This chain uses TRBV7-6 with TRBJ2-1; tentatively, D is TRBD2 (7 bases). The CDR3 consists of 15 residues. The germline V and J ends were trimmed by 2 bases and 10 bases, with 18 bases remaining between them. Germline V gives CDR1 SGHVS, CDR2 FNYEAQ. CDR3 coding DNA: TGTGCCAGCAGCTTAAGGGGGGGCCCCAGATCCGAGCAGTTCTTC. The encoded protein is CASSLRGGPRSEQFF. Combining the CDR3 with reference TRBV7-6 and TRBJ2-1 gives the whole variable domain GAGVSQSPRYKVTKRGQDVALRCDPISGHVSLYWYRQALGQGPEFLTYFNYEAQQDKSGLPNDRFSAERPEGSISTLTIQRTEQRDSAMYRCASSLRGGPRSEQFFGPGTRLTVL.

This chain joins TRBV7-2 and TRBJ2-3; D gene ambiguous. Germline loops: CDR1 SGHTA, CDR2 FQGNSA. Trimming took off 1 base at V and 0 bases at J, with 11 bases between the two ends. The CDR3 contains 16 residues. The CDR3 is CASSLVPQISTDTQYF. The CDR3 nucleotides read TGTGCCAGCAGCTTAGTTCCGCAAATCAGCACAGATACGCAGTATTTT.

The chain couples TRBV25-1 to TRBJ2-5; TRBD1 aligns across 9 bases. Trimming removed 4 bases from V and 5 bases from J; junction bases left unmatched: 11. The germline V gene encodes CDR1 MGHDK and CDR2 SYGVNS. This CDR3 spans 16 amino acids. The DNA of the CDR3 is TGTGCCAGCAGTGGCGACCGAGGGACAGGGAAGGAGACCCAGTACTTC. Its translation: CASSGDRGTGKETQYF.

The rearrangement uses TRBV5-1 and TRBJ2-5; D uncertain. Germline V gene lookup returns CDR1 SGHRS and CDR2 YFSETQ. V was clipped by 0 bases and J by 1 base, with 13 bases between them. This CDR3 comprises 16 residues. The CDR3 sequence: CASSLGVGFTQETQYF. The CDR3 DNA reads TGCGCCAGCAGCTTGGGCGTGGGGTTCACCCAAGAGACCCAGTACTTC.

The V and J genes are TRBV11-2 and TRBJ2-4, with D perhaps TRBD1 (6 bases). V was cut by 1 base and J by 5 bases, with 18 bases left in between. CDR3 size: 17 residues. The germline CDR1 and CDR2 sequences are SGHAT and FQNNGV. CDR3 nucleotide sequence: TGTGCCAGCAGCTTAGGCTTTATTCAGGGGAACGAAAACATTCAGTACTTC. It encodes CASSLGFIQGNENIQYF.

The gene calls are TRBV15 and TRBJ1-1, with D perhaps matching TRBD1 (5 bases). Trimming pared 4 bases from V and 4 bases from J, leaving 13 bases between. Germline lookup yields CDR1 LNHNV and CDR2 YYDKDF (reference sequence). The CDR3 contains 14 residues. The CDR3 spells CATSTQTGGTEAFF. The CDR3, as DNA: TGTGCCACCAGCACCCAGACCGGGGGCACTGAAGCTTTCTTT.

This chain joins TRBV9 and TRBJ1-4; the D is unclear. The V gene lost 4 bases and the J gene lost 0 bases, with 10 bases spanning the gap. This CDR3 contains 15 residues. Germline CDR1 and CDR2: SGDLS and YYNGEE. CDR3 bases: TGTGCCAGCAGCCCTACAGTTACAACTAATGAAAAACTGTTTTTT. This encodes CASSPTVTTNEKLFF.

The V gene is TRBV7-7, the J gene TRBJ2-5, with 8 bases that match TRBD1. This CDR3 region has 14 residues. Trimming at V came to 5 bases and at J to 5 bases, leaving 7 bases not matched to a gene. CDR1 is SSHAT and CDR2 is FNYEAQ in the germline V gene (reference sequence). The CDR3 sequence: CASSRTGGSETQYF. The CDR3 nucleotides read TGTGCCAGCAGCAGAACAGGGGGAAGTGAGACCCAGTACTTC.

V gene TRBV7-9 combines with J gene TRBJ2-1; D is unclear. V lost 1 base, J lost 15 bases, and 13 bases lay in between. Germline loops: CDR1 SEHNR, CDR2 FQNEAQ (reference sequence). The CDR3 extends over 12 amino acids. The CDR3 nucleotides read TGTGCCAGCAGCTTAGGTGGGTTAGTTCGGTTCTTC. It translates to CASSLGGLVRFF.